These T cell receptor beta chains were read from a single sample in a study of cytomegalovirus exposure and HLA in healthy donors. Data came from immunoSEQ multiplex PCR; TCRdb stores just in-frame clones and leaves some out. The profile covers nearly 200,000 clones, with 82% appearing a single time and 0.098% taken by the ten largest. The specimen was PBMCs. The receptors come from a boy between 2 and 15 years old in good health and CMV-seronegative. CDR3s include the opening cysteine and the closing phenylalanine or tryptophan. Fields, in order: J gene, D gene, V gene, clone size, CDR3 DNA, CDR3 protein. The D gene is left open where the match is weak. Clone sizes are given selectively: once, few, many, or a class where the clone is expanded.

>TRBJ1-1|-|TRBV2|-
TGTGCCAGCAGTGAAGCCCTCCCGAATCCCGGGGGTCCTTTCTTT
CASSEALPNPGGPFF
>TRBJ2-3|-|TRBV29-1|-
TGCAGCGCCGACCCCGGGGGCACAGATACGCAGTATTTT
CSADPGGTDTQYF
>TRBJ2-7|TRBD1|TRBV9|-
TGTGCCAGCAGCCCGGGGACAGGGGCCTACGAGCAGTACTTC
CASSPGTGAYEQYF
>TRBJ1-1|-|TRBV4-2|-
TGTGCCAGCAGCCAAGATCATGACAGGGAAGCTTTCTTT
CASSQDHDREAFF
>TRBJ1-1|-|TRBV9|-
TGTGCCAGCAGCGTAGGTCTTCGGGTTAAGAACACTGAAGCTTTCTTT
CASSVGLRVKNTEAFF
>TRBJ2-3|TRBD2|TRBV7-9|-
TGTGCCAGCAGCTTAGCGGAACTAGCGGGGGCTTTTAGCGCAGATACGCAGTATTTT
CASSLAELAGAFSADTQYF
>TRBJ1-2|-|TRBV29-1|once
TGCAGCGTCGAGGACATAAACTATGGCTACACCTTC
CSVEDINYGYTF
>TRBJ2-2|TRBD2|TRBV7-2|once
TGTGCCAGCAGCGGAGCGGGGGGCGCCCTTTCCGGGGAGCTGTTTTTT
CASSGAGGALSGELFF
>TRBJ1-2|-|TRBV7-9|once
TGTGCCAGCAGCTTCGTCCTCAGGGGAGGCTACACCTTC
CASSFVLRGGYTF
>TRBJ2-5|TRBD2|TRBV4-2|-
TGTGCCAGCAGCCAAGAGAGCGGGGTAGAGACCCAGTACTTC
CASSQESGVETQYF
>TRBJ2-6|-|TRBV10-1|-
TGCACCAGCAGTGAGTCGTCTCGGAGCTCTGGGGCCAACGTCCTGACTTTC
CTSSESSRSSGANVLTF
>TRBJ1-1|TRBD1|TRBV7-2|-
TGTGCCAGCAGCGTAAACAGGGGGACCGACACTGAAGCTTTCTTT
CASSVNRGTDTEAFF
>TRBJ1-1|-|TRBV6-1|-
TGTGCCAGCCTAGTGAGCCCTTCGAACACTGAAGCTTTCTTT
CASLVSPSNTEAFF
>TRBJ1-2|-|TRBV5-6|-
TGTGCCAGCAGCTTGGGGTCGGAGGTCCCAACACAAGCTAACTATGGCTACACCTTC
CASSLGSEVPTQANYGYTF
>TRBJ2-1|-|TRBV2|-
TGTGCCAGCAGTGAAGGGCGGGTTATAGGCGGTGAGCAGTTCTTC
CASSEGRVIGGEQFF
>TRBJ2-7|-|TRBV30|few
TGTGCCTGGAGTGAGACGGGACTGCCCTACGAGCAGTACTTC
CAWSETGLPYEQYF
>TRBJ2-2|-|TRBV7-9|-
TGTGCCAGCAGCTCCCCGGGCACCGGGGAGCTGTTTTTT
CASSSPGTGELFF
>TRBJ1-4|-|TRBV7-2|-
TGTGCCAGCAGCCCCGTCAGTCGTAATGAAAAACTGTTTTTT
CASSPVSRNEKLFF
>TRBJ2-7|-|TRBV7-3|-
TGTGCCAGCAGCTTAACGGGAGACAGGGAGGACTCCTACGAGCAGTACTTC
CASSLTGDREDSYEQYF
>TRBJ1-1|-|TRBV10-3|few
TGTGCCATCAGTGATACTGGGAGGAACAGCACTGAAGCTTTCTTT
CAISDTGRNSTEAFF
>TRBJ2-7|-|TRBV29-1|-
TGCAGCGTTGAGATTGGAGGGCCGTCCTACGAGCAGTACTTC
CSVEIGGPSYEQYF
>TRBJ2-5|-|TRBV6-6|-
TGTGCCAGCAGCCCAGCGTCCCAAGAGACCCAGTACTTC
CASSPASQETQYF
>TRBJ1-1|TRBD1|TRBV19|-
TGTGCCAGTAGTCCTTACAGGGGGCGAAACACTGAAGCTTTCTTT
CASSPYRGRNTEAFF
>TRBJ1-1|-|TRBV6-6|few
TGTGCCAGCAGTTACCCTAAGACGGACATGAACACTGAAGCTTTCTTT
CASSYPKTDMNTEAFF
>TRBJ1-6|TRBD1|TRBV7-2|-
TGTGCCACCAATACAGGGGCCTTCAATTCACCCCTCCACTTT
CATNTGAFNSPLHF
>TRBJ2-2|TRBD1|TRBV29-1|-
TGCAGCGTACTCCAGGGGGCTCCCGGGGAGCTGTTTTTT
CSVLQGAPGELFF
>TRBJ2-5|TRBD2|TRBV9|-
TGTGCCAGCAGCGTAGGCGGGGGGATCCAAGAGACCCAGTACTTC
CASSVGGGIQETQYF
>TRBJ1-6|TRBD1|TRBV4-2|few
TGTGCCAGCAGCCAAGAAGTGGGGACAGGTAATTCACCCCTCCACTTT
CASSQEVGTGNSPLHF
>TRBJ2-7|-|TRBV28|-
TGTGCCAGCAGTGACGGACAGAATATGGAGCAGTACTTC
CASSDGQNMEQYF
>TRBJ1-1|TRBD1|TRBV7-9|few
TGTTCCAGCAGCTTCCCCCAGGGGGCCGCCGACACTGAAGCTTTCTTT
CSSSFPQGAADTEAFF
>TRBJ1-1|TRBD1|TRBV5-1|-
TGCGCCAGCAGTCAGGGGGTGATGAACACTGAAGCTTTCTTT
CASSQGVMNTEAFF
>TRBJ2-5|TRBD1|TRBV5-1|-
TGCGCCAGCAGGACTACAGGGGGGCAAGAGACCCAGTACTTC
CASRTTGGQETQYF
>TRBJ1-2|TRBD1|TRBV6-6|once
TGTGCCAGCATCGGACAGGGGGTGTATGGCTACACCTTC
CASIGQGVYGYTF
>TRBJ2-1|-|TRBV27|-
TGTGCCAGCAGTTTCTATTTCCATAGCTCCTACAATGAGCAGTTCTTC
CASSFYFHSSYNEQFF
>TRBJ1-1|TRBD1|TRBV6-5|few
TGTGCCAGCAGTTATACCGGGACAGGGGTCGGTGAAGCTTTCTTT
CASSYTGTGVGEAFF
>TRBJ2-7|TRBD2|TRBV7-9|few
TGTGCCAGCAGCTTAGTCGGGGGGGACGGCGAGCAGTACTTC
CASSLVGGDGEQYF
>TRBJ1-4|TRBD1|TRBV7-9|-
TGTGCCAGCAGCCCGGGGCTAGGGGGCACTGAAAAACTGTTTTTT
CASSPGLGGTEKLFF
>TRBJ2-4|-|TRBV2|-
TGTGCCAGCAGCTCCACCGGCGGTGTAATTCAGTACTTC
CASSSTGGVIQYF
>TRBJ1-2|-|TRBV5-1|-
TGCGCCAGCAGCTTACAGGGCCCCTATGGCTACACCTTC
CASSLQGPYGYTF
>TRBJ2-1|-|TRBV4-3|-
TGCGCCAGCAGCCAAGGGGACAAATACAGAACTGAGCAGTTCTTC
CASSQGDKYRTEQFF
>TRBJ1-1|-|TRBV2|-
TGTGCCAGCAGACAGCGGGGGAGGTCGGCTTTCTTT
CASRQRGRSAFF
>TRBJ1-4|TRBD1|TRBV7-6|-
TGTGCCAGCAGCGCCCGACAGGGAACGGGTGAAAAACTGTTTTTT
CASSARQGTGEKLFF
>TRBJ2-6|-|TRBV2|-
TGTGCCAGCAGTGAAACTCCGGGGGGGGCCAACGTCCTGACTTTC
CASSETPGGANVLTF
>TRBJ1-6|-|TRBV18|-
TGTGCCAGCTCCCCACTATCGGGGGGCAAGGTTGGGTCACCCCTCCACTTT
CASSPLSGGKVGSPLHF
>TRBJ2-3|-|TRBV5-6|-
TGTGCCAGCACACTTAACACAGATACGCAGTATTTT
CASTLNTDTQYF
>TRBJ1-4|-|TRBV7-9|-
TGTGCCAGCACTTCGGAGGACGATAGACTGTTTTTT
CASTSEDDRLFF
>TRBJ1-5|TRBD1|TRBV7-2|-
TGTGCCAGCAGCCCGGGACAGGGTCGTCAGCCCCAGCATTTT
CASSPGQGRQPQHF
>TRBJ2-1|-|TRBV1|-
TGCACCAGCAGCCAAGCCCGAGCGGGGGGGCAAAGGCAGTTCTTC
CTSSQARAGGQRQFF
>TRBJ1-1|TRBD1|TRBV5-5|-
TGTGCCAGCAGCTTGTCCGGGACAGGACGTGAAGCTTTCTTT
CASSLSGTGREAFF
>TRBJ2-2|TRBD1|TRBV7-2|-
TGTGCCAGCAGCCGAGACAGGGTATCCGGGGAGCTGTTTTTT
CASSRDRVSGELFF
>TRBJ2-3|-|TRBV5-6|-
TGTGCCAGCAGCTGGAGGTTCGGGCTACACATATCTAGCACAGATACGCAGTATTTT
CASSWRFGLHISSTDTQYF
>TRBJ2-5|-|TRBV4-3|once
TGCGCCAGCAGCCGAACGTCAGGGGGGAGTTTCCAAGAGACCCAGTACTTC
CASSRTSGGSFQETQYF
>TRBJ1-2|TRBD1|TRBV6-6|-
TGTGCCAGCAGTTGGACAGGGGGCAGGAACTATGGCTACACCTTC
CASSWTGGRNYGYTF
>TRBJ2-7|-|TRBV4-2|-
TGTGCCAGCAGCAGACCGGGACAAAACTCCTACGAGCAGTACTTC
CASSRPGQNSYEQYF
>TRBJ1-1|-|TRBV4-3|-
TGCGCCAGCAGCCAAGATCCCCAGGGCCTCACTGAAGCTTTCTTT
CASSQDPQGLTEAFF
>TRBJ1-2|-|TRBV5-4|few
TGTGCCAGCAGCTTCGTCGGGGGGAACGGCTACACCTTC
CASSFVGGNGYTF
>TRBJ2-3|-|TRBV29-1|-
TGCAGCGTCCGGGACACCCCCACAGATACGCAGTATTTT
CSVRDTPTDTQYF
>TRBJ2-7|TRBD2|TRBV29-1|-
TGCAGCGCTGAAGCGGGATCCTACGAGCAGTACTTC
CSAEAGSYEQYF
>TRBJ1-6|-|TRBV7-2|-
TGTGCCAGCAGCTACGAGCGGGGTTCACCCCTCCACTTT
CASSYERGSPLHF